These T cell receptor beta chains were read from a single sample in a study of T cell clusters in autoimmune cytopenias. For each CDR3 protein, TCRdb gives one entry from its re-call of the multiplex PCR reads, without DNA. The sample has about 15,000 distinct CDR3 sequences, and its top ten clones hold about 3.7%. This sample also belongs to another study, concerning T cell repertoires in aging, cancer and after chemotherapy.

Input material: peripheral blood. The receptors were sampled from a human donor in good health. The CDR3 runs from the conserved cysteine through the conserved F or W. Only some rows state a clone size, as once, few, many or a class for expanded clones.

>TRBV12-3/TRBV12-4|-|TRBJ1-5
CASSLMGNQPQHF
>TRBV7-6|-|TRBJ2-3
CASSLGTSGSSDTQYF
>TRBV19|-|TRBJ1-5
CASSTGLEQPQHF
>TRBV12-3/TRBV12-4|-|TRBJ2-1
CASSLAPTVLRWGGNEQFF
>TRBV30|-|TRBJ1-1
CAWSVRQNTEAFF
>TRBV27|-|TRBJ2-1
CASSLYSGSRNEQFF
>TRBV18|-|TRBJ2-1
CASSLKWGPNEQFF
>TRBV13|-|TRBJ2-7
CASSLGDSPGEQYF
>TRBV29-1|-|TRBJ1-5
CSVVWEANQPQHF
>TRBV30|-|TRBJ2-2
CAWITGQSANTGELFF
>TRBV27|-|TRBJ2-3
CASRVGDTQYF
>TRBV19|medium-sized|TRBJ2-6
CASSGASSGANVLTF
>TRBV6-5|-|TRBJ1-1
CASSPLERWKAFF
>TRBV27|-|TRBJ2-2
CASRLQGAIPGELFF
>TRBV29-1|-|TRBJ1-2
CSVDRVQNGYTF
>TRBV19|-|TRBJ1-2
CASSIRSAVDGYTF
>TRBV6-2/TRBV6-3|-|TRBJ2-1
CASNLRTRVPSSYNEQFF
>TRBV30|-|TRBJ2-7
CAWTTSSYEQYF
>TRBV30|medium-sized|TRBJ2-3
CAWSASTDTQYF
>TRBV11-3|-|TRBJ2-3
CASSLSNTAGGVADTQYF
>TRBV6-5|large|TRBJ2-7
CASSSGLLGEQYF
>TRBV6-2/TRBV6-3|-|TRBJ2-1
CASQGILQLNNEQFF
>TRBV10-3|-|TRBJ1-1
CAISEGQGWTEAFF
>TRBV19|medium-sized|TRBJ2-1
CASSNGLVIPEQFF
>TRBV6-2/TRBV6-3|-|TRBJ2-7
CASSTGEGVTDEQYF
>TRBV6-5|-|TRBJ2-3
CATASRGSLTDTQYF
>TRBV19|-|TRBJ1-3
CAIRGLKNTIYF
>TRBV19|-|TRBJ2-7
CASSSTQWTVEQYF
>TRBV6-5|-|TRBJ2-1
CASSQDFGSYNEQFF
>TRBV19|medium-sized|TRBJ2-1
CASTRTEKNEQFF
>TRBV6-5|-|TRBJ2-4
CASSLAGGPLNIQYF
>TRBV11-3|medium-sized|TRBJ2-2
CARFWALPNTGELFF
>TRBV11-3|medium-sized|TRBJ2-5
CASSLGDSPFQETQYF
>TRBV19|-|TRBJ2-1
CASSLAAGGPSVNEQFF
>TRBV27|-|TRBJ2-3
CASMDWIGHTTQYF
>TRBV13|-|TRBJ2-1
CASSLGQGGVNEQFF
>TRBV12-3/TRBV12-4|-|TRBJ2-1
CASSTSLQGPVGNEQFF
>TRBV19|-|TRBJ2-7
CASSIVAGVAYEQYF
>TRBV11-3|-|TRBJ2-2
CASSPDGNGELFF
>TRBV30|-|TRBJ2-7
CAWSVQGTSYEQYF
>TRBV6-1|-|TRBJ1-2
CASSPRTEAYGYTF
>TRBV24-1|-|TRBJ2-1
CATREGAQSAEQFF
>TRBV29-1|medium-sized|TRBJ2-1
CSVEDGPLASSYNEQFF
>TRBV5-6|medium-sized|TRBJ2-7
CASSFASYEQYF
>TRBV30|-|TRBJ1-2
CAWRGWDGTEKNYGYTF
>TRBV6-1|-|TRBJ2-6
CASSEVAGANVLTF
>TRBV6-6|-|TRBJ2-7
CASSYSKKPGTYEQYF
>TRBV18|-|TRBJ1-5
CASSQMGQGMGQPQHF
>TRBV29-1|medium-sized|TRBJ2-3
CSVDIGGRGGDTQYF
>TRBV19|-|TRBJ2-1
CASSIFTNNEQFF
>TRBV5-4|-|TRBJ2-5
CASSAGLAEAGTQYF